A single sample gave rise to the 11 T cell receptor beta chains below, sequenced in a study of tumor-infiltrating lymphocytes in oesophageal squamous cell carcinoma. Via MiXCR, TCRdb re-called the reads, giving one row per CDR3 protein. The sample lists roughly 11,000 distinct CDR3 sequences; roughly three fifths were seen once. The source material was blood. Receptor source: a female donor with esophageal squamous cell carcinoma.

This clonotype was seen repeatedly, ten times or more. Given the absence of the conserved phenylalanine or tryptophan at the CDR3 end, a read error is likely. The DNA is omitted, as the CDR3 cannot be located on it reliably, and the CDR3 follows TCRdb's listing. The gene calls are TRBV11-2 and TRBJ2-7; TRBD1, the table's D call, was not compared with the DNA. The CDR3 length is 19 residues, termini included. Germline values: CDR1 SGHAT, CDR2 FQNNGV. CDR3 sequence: CASSLTTSVTGTYGYTFGS.

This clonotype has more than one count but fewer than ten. The CDR3 DNA is TGTGCCAGCAGCTTAGTCCCGAGCACAGATACGCAGTATTTT. This gives the protein CASSLVPSTDTQYF. V and J are TRBV7-6 and TRBJ2-3; no reliable D call. The V and J ends lost 1 base and 0 bases respectively, with 5 bases between them. From germline, CDR1 is SGHVS and CDR2 FNYEAQ. This CDR3 region has 14 residues.

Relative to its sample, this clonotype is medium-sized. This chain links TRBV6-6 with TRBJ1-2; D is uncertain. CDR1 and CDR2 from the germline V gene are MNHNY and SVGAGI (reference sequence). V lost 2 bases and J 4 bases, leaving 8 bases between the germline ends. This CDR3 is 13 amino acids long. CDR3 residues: CASSYAVSYGYTF. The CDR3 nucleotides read TGTGCCAGCAGTTACGCAGTTTCCTATGGCTACACCTTC.

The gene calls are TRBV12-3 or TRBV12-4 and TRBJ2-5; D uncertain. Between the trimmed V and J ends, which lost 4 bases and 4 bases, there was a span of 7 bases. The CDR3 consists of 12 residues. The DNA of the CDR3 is TGTGCCAGCAGTTCCCTGCGAGAGACCCAGTACTTC. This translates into CASSSLRETQYF.

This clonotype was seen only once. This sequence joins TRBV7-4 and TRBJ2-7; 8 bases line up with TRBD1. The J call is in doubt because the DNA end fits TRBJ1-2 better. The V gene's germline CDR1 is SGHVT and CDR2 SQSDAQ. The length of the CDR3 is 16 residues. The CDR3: CASSRGQGRRSYGYTF. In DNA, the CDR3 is TGTGCCAGCAGCCGTGGACAGGGAAGAAGGAGCTATGGCTACACCTTC.

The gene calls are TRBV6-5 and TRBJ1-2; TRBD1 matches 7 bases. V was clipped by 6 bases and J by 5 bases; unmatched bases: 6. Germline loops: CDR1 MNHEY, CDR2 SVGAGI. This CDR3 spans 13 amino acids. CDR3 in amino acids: CASRYTGEYGYTF. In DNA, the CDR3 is TGTGCCAGCAGATATACAGGGGAATATGGCTACACCTTC.

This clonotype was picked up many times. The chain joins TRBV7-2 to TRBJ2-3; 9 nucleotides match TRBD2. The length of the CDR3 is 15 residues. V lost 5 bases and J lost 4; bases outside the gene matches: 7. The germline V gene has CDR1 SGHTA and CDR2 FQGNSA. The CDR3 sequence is CASSGQAGGADTQYF. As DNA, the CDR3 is TGTGCCAGCAGCGGACAAGCGGGAGGAGCAGATACGCAGTATTTT.

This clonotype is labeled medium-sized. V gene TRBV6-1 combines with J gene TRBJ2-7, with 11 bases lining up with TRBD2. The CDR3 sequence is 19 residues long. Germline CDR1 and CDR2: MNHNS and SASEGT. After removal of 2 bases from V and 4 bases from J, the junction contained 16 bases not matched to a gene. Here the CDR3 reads CASSERLGLLAGGSYEQYF. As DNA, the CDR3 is TGTGCCAGCAGTGAAAGGTTGGGCCTTCTAGCGGGAGGAAGTTACGAGCAGTACTTC.

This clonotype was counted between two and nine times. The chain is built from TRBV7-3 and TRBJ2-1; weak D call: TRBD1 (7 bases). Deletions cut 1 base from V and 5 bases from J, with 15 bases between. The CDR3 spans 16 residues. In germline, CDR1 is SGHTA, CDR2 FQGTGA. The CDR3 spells CASSLKVAGGNNEQFF. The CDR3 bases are TGTGCCAGCAGCTTAAAAGTGGCAGGGGGGAACAATGAGCAGTTCTTC.

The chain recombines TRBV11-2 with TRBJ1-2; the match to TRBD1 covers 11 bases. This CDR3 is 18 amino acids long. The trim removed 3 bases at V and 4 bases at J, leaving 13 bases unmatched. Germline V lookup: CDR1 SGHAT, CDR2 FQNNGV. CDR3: CASSFRITGTGGVYGYTF. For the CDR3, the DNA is TGTGCCAGCAGCTTCCGAATTACCGGGACAGGGGGTGTCTATGGCTACACCTTC.

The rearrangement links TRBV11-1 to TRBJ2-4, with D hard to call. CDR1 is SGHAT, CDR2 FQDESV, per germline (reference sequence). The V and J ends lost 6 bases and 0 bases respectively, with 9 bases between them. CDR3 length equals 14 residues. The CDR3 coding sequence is TGTGCCAGCAGTTCACGACCAGCCAAAAACATTCAGTACTTC. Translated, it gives CASSSRPAKNIQYF.